These T cell receptor beta chains were read from a single sample in a study of shared clonotypes between healthy human individuals. Only in-frame clones appear in the TCRdb table, and some are missing; sequencing was by immunoSEQ multiplex PCR. Here the sample spans around 330,000 clones, around 74% being singletons. Sequenced material: memory CD4+ T cells sorted from blood. These receptors came from a young man in good health. CDR3s include the opening cysteine and the closing phenylalanine or tryptophan. A D gene is named only where the DNA matches it firmly. Expanded clones are given a class, and other clones once, few, many or no size at all.

CASGSQGRFSDTQYF	TGTGCCAGCGGCTCGCAGGGTAGGTTCTCAGATACGCAGTATTTT	few	TRBV9	-	TRBJ2-3
CASSLTGSSYEQYF	TGTGCCAGCAGCTTGACAGGGAGCTCCTACGAGCAGTACTTC	-	TRBV5-6	-	TRBJ2-7
CASADRGTGELFF	TGCGCCAGCGCGGACCGGGGCACCGGGGAGCTGTTTTTT	-	TRBV10-2	-	TRBJ2-2
CAISEGGANVLTF	TGTGCCATCAGTGAGGGTGGGGCCAACGTCCTGACTTTC	-	TRBV10-3	-	TRBJ2-6
CASSSGLAGGDTQYF	TGTGCCAGCAGCTCTGGACTAGCGGGAGGAGATACGCAGTATTTT	once	TRBV7-3	TRBD2	TRBJ2-3
CASSERKRDYSTDTQYF	TGTGCCAGCAGCGAGAGAAAGCGGGATTATAGCACAGATACGCAGTATTTT	-	TRBV2	TRBD2	TRBJ2-3
CASSVGVTGGLYNEQFF	TGTGCCAGCAGCGTAGGTGTCACGGGAGGACTTTACAATGAGCAGTTCTTC	few	TRBV9	TRBD2	TRBJ2-1
CASSIKGPSNTGELFF	TGTGCCAGTAGTATAAAGGGACCGTCGAACACCGGGGAGCTGTTTTTT	-	TRBV19	-	TRBJ2-2
CASSVDRGRTEAFF	TGTGCCAGCAGTGTCGACAGGGGCCGGACTGAAGCTTTCTTT	-	TRBV27	TRBD1	TRBJ1-1
CASKRDRALGYGYTF	TGTGCCAGCAAAAGAGACAGGGCTTTGGGCTATGGCTACACCTTC	-	TRBV2	TRBD1	TRBJ1-2
CASSRGQGANTGELFF	TGCGCCAGCAGCCGAGGACAGGGGGCGAACACCGGGGAGCTGTTTTTT	-	TRBV5-1	TRBD1	TRBJ2-2
CASSLGQGPVQPQHF	TGTGCCAGCAGTCTTGGACAGGGGCCGGTTCAGCCCCAGCATTTT	many	TRBV2	TRBD1	TRBJ1-5
CASSQVGQGRGWGTEAFF	TGTGCCAGCAGCCAAGTCGGACAGGGGAGAGGTTGGGGCACTGAAGCTTTCTTT	-	TRBV4-2	TRBD1	TRBJ1-1
CASSEEGLGVSELFF	TGTGCCAGCAGTGAAGAGGGACTCGGGGTTTCTGAACTGTTTTTT	-	TRBV2	-	TRBJ1-4
CASNDIGELFF	TGTGCCAGTAACGATATCGGGGAGCTGTTTTTT	-	TRBV19	-	TRBJ2-2
CASSIDSLYNEQFF	TGTGCCAGTAGTATAGACAGCCTTTACAATGAGCAGTTCTTC	-	TRBV19	-	TRBJ2-1
CASSDRGGEETQYF	TGTGCCAGCAGTGATCGGGGAGGGGAAGAGACCCAGTACTTC	-	TRBV2	TRBD2	TRBJ2-5
CASRATGNQPQHF	TGTGCCAGCAGGGCTACAGGGAATCAGCCCCAGCATTTT	many	TRBV6-1	-	TRBJ1-5